A selection of T cell receptor beta chains follows, all from one sample in a study of blood T cell repertoires in COVID-19. Data came from immunoSEQ multiplex PCR; TCRdb stores just in-frame clones and leaves some out. The table has tens of thousands of clones, around three quarters seen once. Sequencing was done on a sample of peripheral blood. These receptors were collected from a human donor in a cohort sampled during active COVID-19. Both conserved end residues are part of each CDR3. A D gene is named only where the DNA matches it firmly. Clone size, where shown, is once, few, many, or a class for clones that have expanded.

clone size: NA
D gene: NA
V gene: TRBV11-3
J gene: TRBJ2-2
CDR3 protein: CASSLEGDTGELFF
CDR3 DNA: TGTGCCAGCAGCTTAGAAGGGGACACCGGGGAGCTGTTTTTT

clone size: once
D gene: NA
V gene: TRBV30
J gene: TRBJ2-7
CDR3 protein: CAWSVQVYEQYF
CDR3 DNA: TGTGCCTGGAGTGTACAAGTGTACGAGCAGTACTTC

clone size: NA
D gene: TRBD1
V gene: TRBV6-5
J gene: TRBJ1-6
CDR3 protein: CASRAKRDRWDGSHF
CDR3 DNA: TGTGCCAGCAGAGCGAAACGGGACAGGTGGGACGGGAGCCACTTT

clone size: NA
D gene: NA
V gene: TRBV4-3
J gene: TRBJ2-1
CDR3 protein: CASSRGGEQFF
CDR3 DNA: TGCGCCAGCAGCCGAGGTGGTGAGCAGTTCTTC

clone size: NA
D gene: NA
V gene: TRBV6-2/TRBV6-3
J gene: TRBJ1-5
CDR3 protein: CASSKLLGPGSQPQHF
CDR3 DNA: TGTGCCAGCAGTAAGCTGTTGGGGCCGGGTAGTCAGCCCCAGCATTTT

clone size: NA
D gene: NA
V gene: TRBV4-3
J gene: TRBJ2-1
CDR3 protein: CASSQAVAGIVDEQFF
CDR3 DNA: TGCGCCAGCAGCCAAGCGGTGGCAGGGATAGTAGATGAGCAGTTCTTC

clone size: NA
D gene: TRBD2
V gene: TRBV19
J gene: TRBJ2-3
CDR3 protein: CATATSGSRDTQYF
CDR3 DNA: TGTGCCACCGCGACTAGCGGGAGTAGGGATACGCAGTATTTT

clone size: once
D gene: TRBD2
V gene: TRBV18
J gene: TRBJ2-2
CDR3 protein: CASSPTQRENTGELFF
CDR3 DNA: TGTGCCAGCTCACCAACCCAGCGGGAAAACACCGGGGAGCTGTTTTTT

clone size: NA
D gene: NA
V gene: TRBV18
J gene: TRBJ1-1
CDR3 protein: CASSVQDEAFF
CDR3 DNA: TGTGCCAGCTCAGTACAGGATGAAGCTTTCTTT

clone size: NA
D gene: TRBD2
V gene: TRBV7-2
J gene: TRBJ2-1
CDR3 protein: CASSPRLAGEREQFF
CDR3 DNA: TGTGCCAGCAGCCCGAGACTAGCGGGAGAGCGGGAGCAGTTCTTC

clone size: NA
D gene: NA
V gene: TRBV11-2
J gene: TRBJ2-7
CDR3 protein: CASSPLAREVLEQYF
CDR3 DNA: TGTGCCAGCAGCCCTCTAGCGAGGGAGGTTCTCGAGCAGTACTTC

clone size: NA
D gene: TRBD1
V gene: TRBV18
J gene: TRBJ2-3
CDR3 protein: CASSPDRATSHTQYF
CDR3 DNA: TGTGCCAGCTCACCAGACAGGGCGACGAGCCATACGCAGTATTTT

clone size: once
D gene: NA
V gene: TRBV3-1/TRBV3-2
J gene: TRBJ2-3
CDR3 protein: CASRYSGSTDTQYF
CDR3 DNA: TGTGCCAGCCGGTACAGCGGGAGCACAGATACGCAGTATTTT

clone size: NA
D gene: NA
V gene: TRBV7-3
J gene: TRBJ1-1
CDR3 protein: CASSKDISSGEAFF
CDR3 DNA: TGTGCCAGCAGCAAGGACATTTCGTCGGGTGAAGCTTTCTTT

clone size: NA
D gene: NA
V gene: TRBV5-1
J gene: TRBJ1-6
CDR3 protein: CASSYLEGAGRSPLHF
CDR3 DNA: TGCGCCAGCAGCTACCTTGAAGGGGCTGGTCGATCACCCCTCCACTTT

clone size: NA
D gene: NA
V gene: TRBV6-6
J gene: TRBJ2-7
CDR3 protein: CASSRGDSDDEQYF
CDR3 DNA: TGTGCCAGCAGCCGCGGGGATTCGGATGACGAGCAGTACTTC

clone size: NA
D gene: NA
V gene: TRBV7-7
J gene: TRBJ2-6
CDR3 protein: CASSSIFDSARSGANVLTF
CDR3 DNA: TGTGCTAGCAGCTCTATATTCGACAGTGCCCGCTCTGGGGCCAACGTCCTGACTTTC

clone size: NA
D gene: NA
V gene: TRBV6-5
J gene: TRBJ1-3
CDR3 protein: CASSLSFEALGNTIYF
CDR3 DNA: TGTGCCAGCAGTTTATCTTTTGAGGCGCTCGGAAACACCATATATTTT

clone size: NA
D gene: TRBD1
V gene: TRBV4-2
J gene: TRBJ1-6
CDR3 protein: CASSPGQPNSPLHF
CDR3 DNA: TGTGCCAGCAGCCCGGGACAGCCTAATTCACCCCTCCACTTT

clone size: NA
D gene: NA
V gene: TRBV4-2
J gene: TRBJ2-7
CDR3 protein: CASSQGRGTYEQYF
CDR3 DNA: TGTGCCAGCAGCCAAGGGCGGGGAACCTACGAGCAGTACTTC

clone size: NA
D gene: NA
V gene: TRBV18
J gene: TRBJ2-7
CDR3 protein: CASSGAYEQYF
CDR3 DNA: TGTGCCAGCTCGGGAGCCTACGAGCAGTACTTC

clone size: NA
D gene: TRBD2
V gene: TRBV3-1/TRBV3-2
J gene: TRBJ2-5
CDR3 protein: CASGASGPLLAQYF
CDR3 DNA: TGTGCCAGCGGAGCTAGCGGCCCCCTGTTGGCCCAGTACTTC

clone size: NA
D gene: NA
V gene: TRBV6-5
J gene: TRBJ2-6
CDR3 protein: CASSYYSSGANVLTF
CDR3 DNA: TGTGCCAGCAGTTACTACAGCTCTGGGGCCAACGTCCTGACTTTC

clone size: medium-sized
D gene: TRBD2
V gene: TRBV5-6
J gene: TRBJ2-7
CDR3 protein: CASSLLSGSYEQYF
CDR3 DNA: TGTGCCAGCAGCCTGCTTAGCGGGTCCTACGAGCAGTACTTC

clone size: NA
D gene: TRBD2
V gene: TRBV7-2
J gene: TRBJ2-1
CDR3 protein: CASSRLGLAGRARGEQFF
CDR3 DNA: TGTGCCAGCAGCCGCCTCGGACTAGCGGGAAGGGCCCGCGGTGAGCAGTTCTTC

clone size: NA
D gene: NA
V gene: TRBV3-1/TRBV3-2
J gene: TRBJ2-1
CDR3 protein: CASSQEGVVPYNEQFF
CDR3 DNA: TGTGCCAGCAGCCAGGAAGGGGTGGTGCCCTACAATGAGCAGTTCTTC

clone size: once
D gene: TRBD1
V gene: TRBV29-1
J gene: TRBJ1-5
CDR3 protein: CSVTTGGRGQPQHF
CDR3 DNA: TGCAGCGTTACCACAGGGGGCAGGGGACAGCCCCAGCATTTT

clone size: NA
D gene: NA
V gene: TRBV20-1
J gene: TRBJ1-2
CDR3 protein: CSASGGQETYGYTF
CDR3 DNA: TGCAGTGCTAGTGGGGGCCAGGAAACCTATGGCTACACCTTC

clone size: NA
D gene: TRBD2
V gene: TRBV19
J gene: TRBJ2-1
CDR3 protein: CASSGSGRAFNEQFF
CDR3 DNA: TGTGCCAGTAGTGGTAGCGGGAGGGCCTTCAATGAGCAGTTCTTC

clone size: NA
D gene: NA
V gene: TRBV4-2
J gene: TRBJ2-7
CDR3 protein: CASSQPATRGSYEQYF
CDR3 DNA: TGTGCCAGCAGCCAACCTGCAACCCGGGGTTCCTACGAGCAGTACTTC

clone size: NA
D gene: NA
V gene: TRBV5-1
J gene: TRBJ2-2
CDR3 protein: CASSLLATGDGELFF
CDR3 DNA: TGCGCCAGCAGCTTGCTGGCTACCGGGGACGGGGAGCTGTTTTTT

clone size: NA
D gene: TRBD2
V gene: TRBV18
J gene: TRBJ2-1
CDR3 protein: CASSPVGLAGDNEQFF
CDR3 DNA: TGTGCCAGCTCACCAGTCGGACTAGCGGGGGACAATGAGCAGTTCTTC

clone size: NA
D gene: TRBD2
V gene: TRBV4-3
J gene: TRBJ2-1
CDR3 protein: CASSQEGLADNEQFF
CDR3 DNA: TGCGCCAGCAGCCAAGAAGGACTAGCGGACAATGAGCAGTTCTTC

clone size: NA
D gene: NA
V gene: TRBV2
J gene: TRBJ2-7
CDR3 protein: CASMRDPTSYEQYF
CDR3 DNA: TGTGCCAGCATGCGGGACCCGACTTCCTACGAGCAGTACTTC

clone size: NA
D gene: TRBD1
V gene: TRBV19
J gene: TRBJ1-2
CDR3 protein: CASSRTGGGYGYTF
CDR3 DNA: TGTGCCAGTAGCCGGACAGGGGGCGGTTATGGCTACACCTTC

clone size: NA
D gene: TRBD1
V gene: TRBV9
J gene: TRBJ2-3
CDR3 protein: CASSWTGEADTQYF
CDR3 DNA: TGTGCCAGCAGTTGGACAGGGGAGGCGGATACGCAGTATTTT

clone size: NA
D gene: NA
V gene: TRBV30
J gene: TRBJ2-6
CDR3 protein: CAGQGLAQNSGANVLTF
CDR3 DNA: TGTGCCGGACAGGGACTAGCTCAAAATTCTGGGGCCAACGTCCTGACTTTC

clone size: NA
D gene: NA
V gene: TRBV19
J gene: TRBJ1-6
CDR3 protein: CASSIRRGNSPLHF
CDR3 DNA: TGTGCCAGTAGTATTCGCAGGGGAAATTCACCCCTCCACTTT

clone size: NA
D gene: NA
V gene: TRBV5-1
J gene: TRBJ2-1
CDR3 protein: CASSVLTDNEQFF
CDR3 DNA: TGCGCCAGCAGCGTCCTGACAGACAATGAGCAGTTCTTC

clone size: NA
D gene: NA
V gene: TRBV28
J gene: TRBJ2-5
CDR3 protein: CASSLPHSQETQYF
CDR3 DNA: TGTGCCAGCAGCCTCCCCCACAGCCAAGAGACCCAGTACTTC

clone size: few
D gene: TRBD1
V gene: TRBV19
J gene: TRBJ2-1
CDR3 protein: CASTSGGTGGNEQFF
CDR3 DNA: TGTGCCAGTACCTCGGGGGGGACAGGGGGCAATGAGCAGTTCTTC

clone size: NA
D gene: NA
V gene: TRBV29-1
J gene: TRBJ1-2
CDR3 protein: CSVAGVLGYTF
CDR3 DNA: TGCAGCGTTGCGGGGGTACTAGGCTACACCTTC

clone size: NA
D gene: NA
V gene: TRBV4-3
J gene: TRBJ1-1
CDR3 protein: CASSQEFLSEAFF
CDR3 DNA: TGCGCCAGCAGCCAAGAATTCCTTTCTGAAGCTTTCTTT

clone size: NA
D gene: NA
V gene: TRBV19
J gene: TRBJ1-1
CDR3 protein: CASSIAGGNTEAFF
CDR3 DNA: TGTGCCAGTAGTATAGCCGGCGGGAACACTGAAGCTTTCTTT

clone size: NA
D gene: TRBD2
V gene: TRBV29-1
J gene: TRBJ2-7
CDR3 protein: CSVLVGGGSSSAYEQYF
CDR3 DNA: TGCAGCGTCCTTGTTGGTGGCGGGAGTAGTAGCGCCTACGAGCAGTACTTC

clone size: NA
D gene: NA
V gene: TRBV18
J gene: TRBJ2-1
CDR3 protein: CASSPGANSYNEQFF
CDR3 DNA: TGTGCCAGCTCACCTGGGGCCAACTCCTACAATGAGCAGTTCTTC

clone size: NA
D gene: TRBD1
V gene: TRBV4-2
J gene: TRBJ2-2
CDR3 protein: CASSQDRGDRENTGELFF
CDR3 DNA: TGTGCCAGCAGCCAAGATCGGGGGGACAGGGAGAACACCGGGGAGCTGTTTTTT

clone size: NA
D gene: NA
V gene: TRBV5-1
J gene: TRBJ1-6
CDR3 protein: CASSPEARRGGWDSYNSPLHF
CDR3 DNA: TGCGCCAGCAGCCCGGAAGCTCGTCGTGGGGGCTGGGACTCCTATAATTCACCCCTCCACTTT

clone size: few
D gene: NA
V gene: TRBV20-1
J gene: TRBJ1-3
CDR3 protein: CSAGGGNTIYF
CDR3 DNA: TGCAGTGCCGGGGGGGGAAACACCATATATTTT

clone size: NA
D gene: NA
V gene: TRBV15
J gene: TRBJ2-7
CDR3 protein: CATSRDQGYEQYF
CDR3 DNA: TGTGCCACCAGCAGAGATCAGGGGTACGAGCAGTACTTC

clone size: few
D gene: NA
V gene: TRBV3-1/TRBV3-2
J gene: TRBJ1-3
CDR3 protein: CASSQGRGRSGNTIYF
CDR3 DNA: TGTGCCAGCAGCCAAGGTCGCGGCCGCTCTGGAAACACCATATATTTT